Here is one TCR beta chain with its context. Its target is unknown. Here immunoSEQ multiplex PCR was the method, and the copy in TCRdb shows in-frame clones only, minus some. In the table there are 50,000 or so clones, nearly 90% of which are singletons. The data originate from a study of CD4+ T cells in melanoma. Study conclusions and caveats: CD8+ T cell, macrophage and B cell function reportedly correlated with neoantigen-specific CD4+ T cells. Diverse differentiation states were reported for melanoma neoantigen-specific CD4+ T cells.

Germline CDR1 and CDR2: SGHNT and YYREEE (reference sequence). The CDR3 has 17 amino acids. V was cut by 0 bases and J by 7 bases, with 20 bases left in between. The sequenced sample consisted of peripheral blood. This sequence joins TRBV5-4 and TRBJ2-1; D possibly corresponds to TRBD2 (6 bases). This receptor was identified in a human donor with melanoma. The CDR3 spells CASSLAINSGARNEQFF. The CDR3 DNA sequence: TGTGCCAGCAGCTTGGCCATAAATAGCGGAGCTCGTAATGAGCAGTTCTTC.